This T cell receptor (beta chain) was captured by sequencing in a study of T cell repertoires in cytomegalovirus infection. For the study at large: In the study, CMV epitopes included recently identified HLA-C-restricted and well-studied HLA-B-restricted ones. Carrying CMV and the relevant HLA type showed in public TCR beta signatures.

The length of the CDR3 is 15 residues. CDR1 is SGHTA and CDR2 is FQGNSA in the germline V gene. V lost 4 bases to trimming and J lost 4 bases; unmatched junction nucleotides: 8. TCRdb passed the reads through MiXCR, listing each CDR3 protein once. This table has 570,000 or so distinct CDR3 sequences, 40% appearing once. Overall study results and limits: Cumulated frequencies of public TCR beta families served to identify carriers of CMV plus the relevant HLA. HLA-C-restricted CMV-specific TCR beta clonotypes were dominant in the ex vivo response.

This clonotype was picked up a small number of times. Antigen specificity is unknown. The origin of this receptor is a human donor in good health (CMV status not recorded). Some clones in this sample may be carry-over from other donors' samples. The specimen comprised cultured PBMCs, sampled from culture after CMV antigen stimulation. The V gene is TRBV7-2, the J gene TRBJ1-1, with TRBD1 matching 8 bases. CDR3 coding DNA: TGTGCCAGCAGCTCACAGACAGGGGCGGGCACTGAAGCTTTCTTT. Translation gives CASSSQTGAGTEAFF.